The rows below give T cell receptor beta chains drawn from one sample of a study of identical twins. TCRdb itself ran the 5' RACE reads through MiXCR, one entry per CDR3 protein. Of about 480,000 distinct CDR3 sequences listed, about 14% are singletons. These records were also assigned to another study, of yellow fever vaccine responses in identical twins.

The sample comprised CD4+ T cells sorted from blood. These receptors came from a young woman in good health. CDR3s include the opening cysteine and the closing phenylalanine or tryptophan. The D gene is left open where the match is weak. Size tells how often a clone was seen (once, few, many) or the class of an expanded clone, and some rows leave it out.

clone size: few
J gene: TRBJ1-5
V gene: TRBV7-9
D gene: TRBD1
CDR3 protein: CASSEDRAGNQPQHF
CDR3 DNA: TGTGCCAGCAGCGAGGACAGGGCCGGCAATCAGCCCCAGCATTTT

clone size: -
J gene: TRBJ1-1
V gene: TRBV6-1
D gene: -
CDR3 protein: CASSERQGPTEAFF
CDR3 DNA: TGTGCCAGCAGTGAAAGGCAGGGGCCAACTGAAGCTTTCTTT

clone size: few
J gene: TRBJ2-3
V gene: TRBV12-3/TRBV12-4
D gene: -
CDR3 protein: CASSLLGSPPLTDTQYF
CDR3 DNA: TGTGCCAGCAGTTTACTAGGTAGCCCTCCCCTCACAGATACGCAGTATTTT

clone size: -
J gene: TRBJ2-2
V gene: TRBV10-3
D gene: TRBD1
CDR3 protein: CAISELRTGLFF
CDR3 DNA: TGTGCCATCAGTGAGCTACGGACAGGGCTGTTTTTT

clone size: few
J gene: TRBJ1-6
V gene: TRBV6-1
D gene: TRBD1
CDR3 protein: CASSGGQSYNSPLHF
CDR3 DNA: TGTGCCAGCAGCGGGGGACAGAGTTATAATTCACCCCTCCACTTT

clone size: -
J gene: TRBJ2-2
V gene: TRBV4-3
D gene: -
CDR3 protein: CASSQDSGFSGELFF
CDR3 DNA: TGCGCCAGCAGCCAAGATTCAGGGTTTTCCGGGGAGCTGTTTTTT

clone size: -
J gene: TRBJ2-3
V gene: TRBV5-1
D gene: -
CDR3 protein: CASSRLRAGGDTQYF
CDR3 DNA: -

clone size: -
J gene: TRBJ2-5
V gene: TRBV7-2
D gene: -
CDR3 protein: CASSRLSGRGETQYF
CDR3 DNA: TGTGCCAGCAGCCGTCTTTCGGGGAGGGGGGAGACCCAGTACTTC

clone size: -
J gene: TRBJ2-1
V gene: TRBV6-1
D gene: TRBD2
CDR3 protein: CASSGRQGALAGGRGEQFF
CDR3 DNA: TGTGCCAGCAGTGGCCGACAGGGGGCACTAGCGGGAGGTCGAGGTGAGCAGTTCTTC

clone size: -
J gene: TRBJ1-1
V gene: TRBV6-5
D gene: -
CDR3 protein: CASSYSRTRGTEAFF
CDR3 DNA: TGTGCCAGCAGTTACTCTAGAACGCGGGGCACTGAAGCTTTCTTT

clone size: few
J gene: TRBJ2-5
V gene: TRBV2
D gene: -
CDR3 protein: CASRDPHGTQYF
CDR3 DNA: TGTGCCAGCAGGGACCCTCACGGGACCCAGTACTTC

clone size: -
J gene: TRBJ2-1
V gene: TRBV11-2
D gene: TRBD2
CDR3 protein: CASSSLGLAGGKTYNEQFF
CDR3 DNA: TGTGCCAGCAGCTCCTTGGGACTAGCGGGAGGGAAGACCTACAATGAGCAGTTCTTC

clone size: -
J gene: TRBJ2-6
V gene: TRBV12-3/TRBV12-4
D gene: TRBD1
CDR3 protein: CASSRRTGYGSSGANVLTF
CDR3 DNA: TGTGCCAGCAGTCGAAGGACAGGATATGGTTCGTCTGGGGCCAACGTCCTGACTTTC

clone size: many
J gene: TRBJ2-1
V gene: TRBV7-6
D gene: -
CDR3 protein: CASSLDYGGNEQFF
CDR3 DNA: TGTGCCAGCAGCTTAGACTACGGGGGCAATGAGCAGTTCTTC

clone size: few
J gene: TRBJ2-1
V gene: TRBV24-1
D gene: TRBD2
CDR3 protein: CATSDRTSGSLDEQFF
CDR3 DNA: TGTGCCACCAGTGATCGGACTAGCGGGAGTTTAGATGAGCAGTTCTTC

clone size: few
J gene: TRBJ1-1
V gene: TRBV12-3/TRBV12-4
D gene: -
CDR3 protein: CASSGTRTEAFF
CDR3 DNA: TGTGCCAGCAGCGGGACGAGGACTGAAGCTTTCTTT

clone size: -
J gene: TRBJ2-5
V gene: TRBV5-8
D gene: -
CDR3 protein: CASSLWGMETQYF
CDR3 DNA: TGTGCCAGCAGCTTGTGGGGAATGGAGACCCAGTACTTC